This passage covers 3 T cell receptor beta chains from one sample sequenced in a study of CD8+ T cells in alopecia areata. Investigators isolated RNA and reverse transcribed it into cDNA to act as the sequencing template. Clones were read by immunoSEQ multiplex PCR, and TCRdb kept only the in-frame ones, dropping some. The repertoire consists of 110,000 to 150,000 clones, with roughly 62% occurring once and the leading ten covering roughly 6.7%. The input for sequencing was CD4+ T cells sorted from blood, taken at week 0. The receptors were gathered from a human donor with alopecia areata.

The chain joins TRBV29-1 to TRBJ1-2; TRBD1 matches 8 bases. J lost 6 bases, V lost 7 bases, and 7 bases had no gene match. Germline loops: CDR1 SQVTM, CDR2 ANQGSEA. The CDR3 is made up of 12 amino acids. CDR3 DNA: TGCAGCGGGAGAGGGACAGGAGATGGCTACACCTTC. Translation: CSGRGTGDGYTF.

This chain links TRBV30 with TRBJ1-5, with D perhaps matching TRBD1 (6 bases). Germline CDR1 is GTSNPN and CDR2 is SVGIG (reference sequence). V was trimmed by 3 bases and J by 7 bases, leaving 13 bases between them. This CDR3 spans 13 amino acids. The chain's CDR3 is CAWSDRGQQPQHF. DNA of the CDR3: TGTGCCTGGAGCGATCGAGGACAGCAGCCCCAGCATTTT.

V is TRBV4-2 and J is TRBJ1-4; 8 positions match TRBD1. J was trimmed by 7 bases and V by 0 bases; bases with no gene match: 7. Germline assignment: CDR1 LGHNA and CDR2 YNFKEQ. This CDR3 has 16 residues. The CDR3, as DNA: TGTGCCAGCAGCCAAGATTTCCAGGGGGCGGGTGAAAAACTGTTTTTT. Translated: CASSQDFQGAGEKLFF.